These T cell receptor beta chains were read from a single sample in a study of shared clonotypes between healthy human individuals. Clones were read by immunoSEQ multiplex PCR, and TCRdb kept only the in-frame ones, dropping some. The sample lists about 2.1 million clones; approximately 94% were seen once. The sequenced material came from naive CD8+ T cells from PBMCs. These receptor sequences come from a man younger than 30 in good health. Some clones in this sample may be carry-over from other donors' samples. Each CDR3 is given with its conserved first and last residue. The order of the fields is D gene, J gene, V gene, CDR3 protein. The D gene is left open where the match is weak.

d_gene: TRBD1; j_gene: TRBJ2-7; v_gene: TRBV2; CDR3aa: CASTGTGLYEQYF
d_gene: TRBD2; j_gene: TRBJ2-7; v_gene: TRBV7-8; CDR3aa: CASSLSSSGRAYEQYF
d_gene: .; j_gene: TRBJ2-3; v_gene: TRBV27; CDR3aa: CASSLRAVSTDTQYF
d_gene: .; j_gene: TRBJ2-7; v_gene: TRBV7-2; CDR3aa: CASSFSSYAREQYF
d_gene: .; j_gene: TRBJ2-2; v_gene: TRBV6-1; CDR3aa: CASSLGLVNTGELFF
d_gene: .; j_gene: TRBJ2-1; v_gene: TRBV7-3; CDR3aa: CASSSTTNEQFF
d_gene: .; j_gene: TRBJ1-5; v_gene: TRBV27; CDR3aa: CASSLKGFQPQHF
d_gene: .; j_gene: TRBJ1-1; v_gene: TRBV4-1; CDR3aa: CASSQGGGNTEAFF
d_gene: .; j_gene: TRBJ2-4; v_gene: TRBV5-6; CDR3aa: CASSKGGRNIQYF
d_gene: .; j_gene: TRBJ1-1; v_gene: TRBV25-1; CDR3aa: CAGSWSRGTEAFF
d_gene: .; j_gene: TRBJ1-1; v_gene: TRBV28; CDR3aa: CASSFPPGGGHTEAFF
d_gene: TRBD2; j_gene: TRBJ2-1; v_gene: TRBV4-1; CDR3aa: CASSQRGSGRNNEQFF
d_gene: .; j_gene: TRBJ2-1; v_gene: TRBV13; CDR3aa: CASSPPGRGIEQFF
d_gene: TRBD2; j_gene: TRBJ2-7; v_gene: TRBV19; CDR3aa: CASSIETYLAGGFYEQYF
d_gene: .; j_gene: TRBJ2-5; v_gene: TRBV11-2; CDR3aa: CASSLPHRVETQYF
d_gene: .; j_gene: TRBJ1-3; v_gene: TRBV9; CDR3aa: CASSFFPGHSGNTIYF